These T cell receptor beta chains were read from a single sample in a study of tumor-infiltrating lymphocytes in primary liver carcinoma. TCRdb reprocessed the multiplex PCR reads with MiXCR, giving one entry per CDR3 protein. The repertoire consists of approximately 210,000 distinct CDR3 sequences, with about 65% occurring once and the leading ten covering approximately 6.5%. Material: peripheral blood. These receptors were obtained from a woman aged 60-75 years with primary liver carcinoma and hepatitis B virus infection. The CDR3 runs from the conserved cysteine through the conserved F or W. A D gene is named only where the DNA matches it firmly. Expanded clones are given a class, and other clones once, few, many or no size at all.

abundance: -
v_gene: TRBV11-1
j_gene: TRBJ2-1
d_gene: TRBD2
CDR3aa: CASSSGLTGDFSSYNEQFF
CDR3nt: TGTGCCAGCAGCTCGGGACTAACGGGAGACTTCAGCTCCTACAATGAGCAGTTCTTC

abundance: -
v_gene: TRBV11-2
j_gene: TRBJ1-6
d_gene: -
CDR3aa: CASSHMHREWSPLHF
CDR3nt: TGTGCCAGCAGCCACATGCACAGGGAATGGTCACCCCTCCACTTT

abundance: many
v_gene: TRBV11-2
j_gene: TRBJ2-5
d_gene: -
CDR3aa: CASSAGAGMGYGETQYF
CDR3nt: TGTGCCAGCAGTGCGGGGGCCGGGATGGGGTACGGGGAGACCCAGTACTTC

abundance: -
v_gene: TRBV5-4
j_gene: TRBJ2-2
d_gene: -
CDR3aa: CASSTGRARTGELFF
CDR3nt: TGTGCCAGTAGCACTGGACGGGCGCGCACCGGGGAGCTGTTTTTT

abundance: -
v_gene: TRBV11-2
j_gene: TRBJ2-3
d_gene: -
CDR3aa: CVSSPPESADTQYF
CDR3nt: TGTGTCAGCAGCCCACCTGAATCGGCTGATACGCAGTATTTT

abundance: many
v_gene: TRBV6-2/TRBV6-3
j_gene: TRBJ1-1
d_gene: -
CDR3aa: CASSPQHNTEAFF
CDR3nt: TGTGCCAGCAGTCCTCAGCATAACACTGAAGCTTTCTTT

abundance: -
v_gene: TRBV11-2
j_gene: TRBJ2-5
d_gene: TRBD2
CDR3aa: CASSLGWGLAGASQETQHF
CDR3nt: TGTGCCAGCAGCTTAGGATGGGGACTAGCGGGAGCTTCACAAGAGACCCAGCACTTC

abundance: -
v_gene: TRBV6-6
j_gene: TRBJ1-5
d_gene: -
CDR3aa: CASSYGGSSNQPRHF
CDR3nt: TGTGCCAGCAGTTACGGTGGATCTAGCAACCAGCCCCGGCATTTT

abundance: few
v_gene: TRBV11-2
j_gene: TRBJ2-7
d_gene: TRBD2
CDR3aa: CPSRRRTSGSGEQYF
CDR3nt: TGTCCCAGCCGCAGAAGGACTAGCGGGAGTGGCGAGCAGTACTTC

abundance: once
v_gene: TRBV6-2/TRBV6-3
j_gene: TRBJ2-7
d_gene: TRBD1
CDR3aa: CASTPGQGASLHYEEYF
CDR3nt: TGTGCCAGCACTCCAGGACAGGGGGCCTCCCTCCACTACGAGGAGTACTTC

abundance: -
v_gene: TRBV7-8
j_gene: TRBJ1-2
d_gene: -
CDR3aa: CASSLIGHLPHNYGYTF
CDR3nt: TGTGCCAGCAGCTTAATCGGACACCTACCACATAACTATGGCTACACCTTC

abundance: many
v_gene: TRBV11-2
j_gene: TRBJ2-7
d_gene: -
CDR3aa: CASSLGGGVGTYEQYF
CDR3nt: TGTGCCAGCAGCTTAGGAGGGGGAGTCGGCACCTACGAGCAGTACTTC

abundance: -
v_gene: TRBV5-1
j_gene: TRBJ2-5
d_gene: -
CDR3aa: CASSLGSQETRYF
CDR3nt: TGCGCCAGCAGCTTGGGTAGCCAAGAGACCCGGTACTTC

abundance: -
v_gene: TRBV5-4
j_gene: TRBJ2-1
d_gene: -
CDR3aa: CASSGSSSYNEWFF
CDR3nt: TGTGCCAGCAGCGGGAGTAGCTCCTACAATGAGTGGTTCTTC

abundance: -
v_gene: TRBV11-2
j_gene: TRBJ2-3
d_gene: -
CDR3aa: CASSSGPSSTDTQYF
CDR3nt: TGTGCCAGCAGCTCAGGCCCCTCCAGCACAGATACGCAGTATTTT

abundance: -
v_gene: TRBV11-2
j_gene: TRBJ2-7
d_gene: -
CDR3aa: CASNPNRDTYEQYF
CDR3nt: TGTGCCAGCAACCCTAACCGGGACACCTACGAGCAGTACTTC

abundance: many
v_gene: TRBV5-6
j_gene: TRBJ2-7
d_gene: TRBD1
CDR3aa: CASSLWQGVYEQYF
CDR3nt: TGTGCCAGCAGCTTGTGGCAGGGGGTGTACGAGCAGTACTTC

abundance: -
v_gene: TRBV12-3/TRBV12-4
j_gene: TRBJ2-3
d_gene: -
CDR3aa: CASTLPSGLTPYF
CDR3nt: TGTGCCAGCACTTTACCGTCCGGACTCACCCCGTATTTT

abundance: few
v_gene: TRBV7-9
j_gene: TRBJ1-1
d_gene: TRBD1
CDR3aa: CASSLLGTGRGMNTEAFF
CDR3nt: TGTGCCAGCAGCTTATTGGGGACAGGGCGGGGAATGAACACTGAAGCTTTCTTT

abundance: -
v_gene: TRBV5-4
j_gene: TRBJ1-3
d_gene: -
CDR3aa: CASSPGRGQGNTLYF
CDR3nt: TGTGCCAGCAGCCCTGGACGGGGACAAGGAAACACCTTATATTTT

abundance: -
v_gene: TRBV11-2
j_gene: TRBJ1-4
d_gene: -
CDR3aa: CASTLNGKLFF
CDR3nt: TGTGCCAGCACCCTTAATGGAAAACTGTTTTTT

abundance: -
v_gene: TRBV5-1
j_gene: TRBJ2-7
d_gene: -
CDR3aa: CASSSGTADYEQYF
CDR3nt: TGCGCCAGCAGCTCCGGGACGGCTGACTACGAGCAGTACTTC

abundance: -
v_gene: TRBV6-1
j_gene: TRBJ1-2
d_gene: -
CDR3aa: CASGEAQRAGGYTF
CDR3nt: TGTGCCAGCGGTGAAGCGCAAAGGGCCGGTGGCTACACCTTC

abundance: -
v_gene: TRBV6-2/TRBV6-3
j_gene: TRBJ2-7
d_gene: -
CDR3aa: CASSYEVPCEQYF
CDR3nt: TGTGCCAGCAGTTACGAGGTACCTTGCGAGCAGTACTTC

abundance: many
v_gene: TRBV6-1
j_gene: TRBJ1-1
d_gene: -
CDR3aa: CASSEGRGGSTEAFF
CDR3nt: TGTGCCAGCAGTGAAGGCAGGGGAGGAAGCACTGAAGCTTTCTTT

abundance: -
v_gene: TRBV11-2
j_gene: TRBJ2-2
d_gene: TRBD1
CDR3aa: CTSSLFNRGRTGELFF
CDR3nt: TGTACCAGCAGCTTATTCAACAGGGGGAGAACCGGGGAGCTGTTTTTT

abundance: -
v_gene: TRBV7-9
j_gene: TRBJ2-3
d_gene: -
CDR3aa: CASSLSLSPRGTQYF
CDR3nt: TGTGCCAGCAGCTTATCCCTATCGCCTCGAGGTACGCAGTATTTT

abundance: -
v_gene: TRBV18
j_gene: TRBJ2-1
d_gene: -
CDR3aa: CASSPQDYYNEQFF
CDR3nt: TGTGCCAGCTCACCGCAGGACTACTACAATGAGCAGTTCTTC

abundance: -
v_gene: TRBV12-3/TRBV12-4
j_gene: TRBJ2-7
d_gene: -
CDR3aa: CASSPVSRGVSYEQYF
CDR3nt: TGTGCCAGCAGTCCGGTATCACGCGGGGTCTCCTACGAGCAGTACTTC

abundance: few
v_gene: TRBV13
j_gene: TRBJ2-1
d_gene: TRBD2
CDR3aa: CASSSAGASYNEQFF
CDR3nt: TGTGCCAGCAGCTCAGCGGGAGCGTCCTACAATGAGCAGTTCTTC

abundance: many
v_gene: TRBV6-1
j_gene: TRBJ2-5
d_gene: -
CDR3aa: CASSETPTQYF
CDR3nt: TGTGCCAGCAGTGAAACGCCTACCCAGTACTTC

abundance: few
v_gene: TRBV10-3
j_gene: TRBJ2-2
d_gene: TRBD2
CDR3aa: CAISPSGRARTGELFF
CDR3nt: TGTGCCATCAGCCCTAGCGGGAGGGCCAGAACCGGGGAGCTGTTTTTT

abundance: many
v_gene: TRBV10-3
j_gene: TRBJ2-7
d_gene: TRBD1
CDR3aa: CAISSYQDRGYEQYF
CDR3nt: TGTGCCATCAGTAGTTACCAGGACAGGGGATACGAGCAGTACTTC

abundance: -
v_gene: TRBV6-6
j_gene: TRBJ2-7
d_gene: TRBD1
CDR3aa: CASSYSMTGTSYEQYF
CDR3nt: TGTGCCAGCAGTTACTCCATGACAGGGACCTCCTACGAGCAGTACTTC

abundance: many
v_gene: TRBV6-5
j_gene: TRBJ1-4
d_gene: -
CDR3aa: CASSYVWGGEKLFF
CDR3nt: TGTGCCAGCAGTTACGTGTGGGGAGGTGAAAAACTGTTTTTT

abundance: -
v_gene: TRBV6-4
j_gene: TRBJ2-1
d_gene: -
CDR3aa: CATPAGPFTGNEQFF
CDR3nt: TGTGCCACTCCCGCTGGCCCTTTTACAGGGAATGAGCAGTTCTTC

abundance: -
v_gene: TRBV10-3
j_gene: TRBJ2-3
d_gene: TRBD2
CDR3aa: CAIGTSGRAWDTQYF
CDR3nt: TGTGCCATCGGGACTAGCGGGAGGGCCTGGGATACGCAGTATTTT

abundance: -
v_gene: TRBV19
j_gene: TRBJ1-1
d_gene: TRBD1
CDR3aa: CASTIPGTGERNTEAFF
CDR3nt: TGTGCCAGTACCATACCCGGGACAGGGGAGAGGAACACTGAAGCTTTCTTT

abundance: -
v_gene: TRBV11-2
j_gene: TRBJ1-5
d_gene: -
CDR3aa: CASSSGLTVDTQHF
CDR3nt: TGTGCCAGCAGCTCCGGGCTTACCGTAGATACGCAGCATTTT

abundance: -
v_gene: TRBV12-3/TRBV12-4
j_gene: TRBJ2-7
d_gene: TRBD1
CDR3aa: CASSATWGDRNEQYF
CDR3nt: TGTGCCAGCAGCGCCACGTGGGGGGACAGGAACGAGCAGTACTTC

abundance: few
v_gene: TRBV19
j_gene: TRBJ2-2
d_gene: -
CDR3aa: CASSIKGAVAGELFF
CDR3nt: TGTGCCAGTAGTATAAAAGGGGCGGTAGCCGGGGAGCTGTTTTTT